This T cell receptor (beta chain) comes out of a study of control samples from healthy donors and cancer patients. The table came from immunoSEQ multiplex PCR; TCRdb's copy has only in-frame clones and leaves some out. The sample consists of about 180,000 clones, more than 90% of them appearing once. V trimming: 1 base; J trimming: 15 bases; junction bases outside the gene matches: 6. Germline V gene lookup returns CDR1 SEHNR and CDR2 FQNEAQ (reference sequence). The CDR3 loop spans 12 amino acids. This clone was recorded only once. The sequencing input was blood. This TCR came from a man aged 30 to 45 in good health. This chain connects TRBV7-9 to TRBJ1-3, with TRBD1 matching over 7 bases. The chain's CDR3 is CASSLGQGVSYF. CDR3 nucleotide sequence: TGTGCCAGCAGCTTAGGACAGGGCGTCTCATATTTT.